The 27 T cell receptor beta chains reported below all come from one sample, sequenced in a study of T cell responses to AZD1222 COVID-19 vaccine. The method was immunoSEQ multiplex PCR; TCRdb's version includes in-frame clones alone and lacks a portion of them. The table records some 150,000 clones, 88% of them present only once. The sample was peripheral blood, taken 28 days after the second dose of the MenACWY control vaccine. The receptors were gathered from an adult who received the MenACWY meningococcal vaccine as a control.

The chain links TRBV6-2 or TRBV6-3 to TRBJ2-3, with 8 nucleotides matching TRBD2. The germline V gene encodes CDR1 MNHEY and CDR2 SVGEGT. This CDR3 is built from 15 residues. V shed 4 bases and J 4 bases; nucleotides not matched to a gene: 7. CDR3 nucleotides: TGTGCCAGCAGTTCACGGGGGGGCGGGGCAGATACGCAGTATTTT. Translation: CASSSRGGGADTQYF.

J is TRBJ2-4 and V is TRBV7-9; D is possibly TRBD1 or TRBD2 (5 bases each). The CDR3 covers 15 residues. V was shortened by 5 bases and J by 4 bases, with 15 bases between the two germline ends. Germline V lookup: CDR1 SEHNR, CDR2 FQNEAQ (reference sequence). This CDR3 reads CASSPDRDGKNIQYF. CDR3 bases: TGTGCCAGCAGCCCCGACCGGGACGGGAAAAACATTCAGTACTTC.

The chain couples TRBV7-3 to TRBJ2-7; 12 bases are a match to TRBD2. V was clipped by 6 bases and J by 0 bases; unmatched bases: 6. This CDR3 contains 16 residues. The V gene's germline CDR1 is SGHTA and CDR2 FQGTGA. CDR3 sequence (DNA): TGTGCCAGCAGTCAGACTAGCGGGAGTTACTCCTACGAGCAGTACTTC. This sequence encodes CASSQTSGSYSYEQYF.

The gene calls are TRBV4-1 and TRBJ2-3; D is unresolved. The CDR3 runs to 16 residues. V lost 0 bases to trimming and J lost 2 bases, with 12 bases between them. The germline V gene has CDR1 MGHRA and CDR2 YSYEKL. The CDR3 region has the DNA TGCGCCAGCAGCCAAGAAAGAAGCAGTTTCACAGATACGCAGTATTTT. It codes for CASSQERSSFTDTQYF.

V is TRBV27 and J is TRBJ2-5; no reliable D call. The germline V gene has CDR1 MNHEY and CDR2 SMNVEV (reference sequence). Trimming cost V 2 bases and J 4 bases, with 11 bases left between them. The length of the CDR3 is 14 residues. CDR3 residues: CASSLIVGGETQYF. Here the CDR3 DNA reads TGTGCCAGCAGTTTAATCGTGGGTGGAGAGACCCAGTACTTC.

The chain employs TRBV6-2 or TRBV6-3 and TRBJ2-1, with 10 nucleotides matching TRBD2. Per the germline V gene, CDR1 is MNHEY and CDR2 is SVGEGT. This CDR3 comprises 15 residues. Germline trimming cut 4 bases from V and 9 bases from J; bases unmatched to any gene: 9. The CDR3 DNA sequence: TGTGCCAGCAGTTGGAGAGCGGGGGGGCCAAGTGAGCAGTTCTTC. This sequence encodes CASSWRAGGPSEQFF.

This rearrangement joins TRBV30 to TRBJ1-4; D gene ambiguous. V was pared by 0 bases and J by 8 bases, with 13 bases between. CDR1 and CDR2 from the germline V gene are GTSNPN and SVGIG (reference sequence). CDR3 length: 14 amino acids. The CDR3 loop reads CAWSVRVLGEKLFF. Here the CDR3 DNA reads TGTGCCTGGAGTGTACGGGTCCTAGGGGAAAAACTGTTTTTT. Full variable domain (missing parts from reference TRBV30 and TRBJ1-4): SQTIHQWPATLVQPVGSPLSLECTVEGTSNPNLYWYRQAAGRGLQLLFYSVGIGQISSEVPQNLSASRPQDRQFILSSKKLLLSDSGFYLCAWSVRVLGEKLFFGSGTQLSVL.

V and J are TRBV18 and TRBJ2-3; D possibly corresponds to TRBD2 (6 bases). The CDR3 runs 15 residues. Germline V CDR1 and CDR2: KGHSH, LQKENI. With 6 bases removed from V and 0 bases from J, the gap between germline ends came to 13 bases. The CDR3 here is CASSRGSPSTDTQYF. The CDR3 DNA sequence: TGTGCCAGCTCCCGGGGGAGCCCTAGCACAGATACGCAGTATTTT.

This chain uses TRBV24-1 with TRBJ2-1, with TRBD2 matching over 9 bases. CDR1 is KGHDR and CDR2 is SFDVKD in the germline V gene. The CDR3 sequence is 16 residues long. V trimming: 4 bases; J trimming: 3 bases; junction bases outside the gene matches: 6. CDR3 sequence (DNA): TGTGCCACCAGTGACCCTAGCGGGGCCCACTACAATGAGCAGTTCTTC. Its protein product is CATSDPSGAHYNEQFF.

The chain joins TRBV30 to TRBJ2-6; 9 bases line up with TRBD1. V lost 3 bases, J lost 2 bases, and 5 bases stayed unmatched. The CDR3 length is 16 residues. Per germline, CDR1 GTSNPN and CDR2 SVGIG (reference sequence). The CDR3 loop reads CAWSRDRVPGANVLTF. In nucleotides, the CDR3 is TGTGCCTGGAGCCGGGACAGGGTCCCTGGGGCCAACGTCCTGACTTTC.

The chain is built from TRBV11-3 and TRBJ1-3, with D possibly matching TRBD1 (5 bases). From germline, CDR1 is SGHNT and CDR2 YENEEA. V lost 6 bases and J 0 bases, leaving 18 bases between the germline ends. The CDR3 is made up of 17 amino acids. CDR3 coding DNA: TGTGCCAGCAGTCCTCCACCGGGGCACCCCTCTGGAAACACCATATATTTT. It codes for CASSPPPGHPSGNTIYF.

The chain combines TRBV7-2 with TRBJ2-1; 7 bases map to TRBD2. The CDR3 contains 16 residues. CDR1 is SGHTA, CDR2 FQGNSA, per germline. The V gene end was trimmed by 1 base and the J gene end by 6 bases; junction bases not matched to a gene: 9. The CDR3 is CASSLEGLAVLNEQFF. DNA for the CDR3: TGTGCCAGCAGCTTAGAAGGGCTAGCGGTCCTCAATGAGCAGTTCTTC.

In DNA, the CDR3 is TGTGCCAGCAGCTTGGCAGGGGGCAGGACTGGAAACACCATATATTTT. Amino acid sequence: CASSLAGGRTGNTIYF. V usage is TRBV7-9 and J usage is TRBJ1-3, with 8 bases matching TRBD1. CDR1 is SEHNR, CDR2 FQNEAQ, per germline (reference sequence). The CDR3 spans 16 residues. V shed 3 bases and J 2 bases; nucleotides not matched to a gene: 6.

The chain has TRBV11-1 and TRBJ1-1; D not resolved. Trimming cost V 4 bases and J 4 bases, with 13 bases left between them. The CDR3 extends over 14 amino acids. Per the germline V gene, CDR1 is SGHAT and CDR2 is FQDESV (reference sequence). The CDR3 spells CASSSHSGFTEAFF. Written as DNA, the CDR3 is TGTGCCAGCAGCTCCCACAGCGGCTTCACTGAAGCTTTCTTT. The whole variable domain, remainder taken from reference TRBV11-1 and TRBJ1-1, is EAEVAQSPRYKITEKSQAVAFWCDPISGHATLYWYRQILGQGPELLVQFQDESVVDDSQLPKDRFSAERLKGVDSTLKIQPAELGDSAMYLCASSSHSGFTEAFFGQGTRLTVV.

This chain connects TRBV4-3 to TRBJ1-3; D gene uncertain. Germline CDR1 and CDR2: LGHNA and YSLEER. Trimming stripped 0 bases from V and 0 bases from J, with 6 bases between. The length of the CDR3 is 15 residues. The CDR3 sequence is CASSQETASGNTIYF. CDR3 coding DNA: TGCGCCAGCAGCCAAGAAACCGCCTCTGGAAACACCATATATTTT.

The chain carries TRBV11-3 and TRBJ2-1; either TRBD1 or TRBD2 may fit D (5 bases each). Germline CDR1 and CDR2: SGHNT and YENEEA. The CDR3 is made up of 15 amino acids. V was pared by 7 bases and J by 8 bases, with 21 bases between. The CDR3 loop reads CASTRRRTPRDEQFF. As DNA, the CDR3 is TGTGCCAGCACCCGTCGGAGGACACCTCGGGATGAGCAGTTCTTC.

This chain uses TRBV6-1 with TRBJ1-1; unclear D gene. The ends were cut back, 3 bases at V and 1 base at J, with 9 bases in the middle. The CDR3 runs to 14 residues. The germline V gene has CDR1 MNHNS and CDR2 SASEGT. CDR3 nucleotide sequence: TGTGCCAGCAGTGATCTCGGCTCGAACACTGAAGCTTTCTTT. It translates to CASSDLGSNTEAFF.

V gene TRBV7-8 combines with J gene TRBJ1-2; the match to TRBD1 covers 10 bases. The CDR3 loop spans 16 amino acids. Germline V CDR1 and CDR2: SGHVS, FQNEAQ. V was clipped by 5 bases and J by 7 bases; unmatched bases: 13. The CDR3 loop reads CASSPGQGIAGSGYTF. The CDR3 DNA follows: TGTGCCAGCAGCCCGGGACAGGGGATAGCGGGCTCTGGCTACACCTTC.

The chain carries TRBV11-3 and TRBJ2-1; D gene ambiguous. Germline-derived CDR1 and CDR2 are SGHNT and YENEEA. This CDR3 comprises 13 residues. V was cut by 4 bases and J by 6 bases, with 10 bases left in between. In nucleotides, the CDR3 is TGTGCCAGCAGCTCTGGGGTGGGCAATGAGCAGTTCTTC. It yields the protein CASSSGVGNEQFF.

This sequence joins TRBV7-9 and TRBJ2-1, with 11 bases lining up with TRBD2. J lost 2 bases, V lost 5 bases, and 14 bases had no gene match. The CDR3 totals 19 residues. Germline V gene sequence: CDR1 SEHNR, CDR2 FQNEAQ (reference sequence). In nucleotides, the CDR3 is TGTGCCAGCAGCCAGCACTTATCTAGCGGGAGGAGGACCTACAATGAGCAGTTCTTC. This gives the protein CASSQHLSSGRRTYNEQFF.

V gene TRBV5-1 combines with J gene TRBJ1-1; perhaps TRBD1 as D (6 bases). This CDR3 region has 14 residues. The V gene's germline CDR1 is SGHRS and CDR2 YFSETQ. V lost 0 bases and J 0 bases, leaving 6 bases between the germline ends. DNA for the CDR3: TGCGCCAGCAGCTTGGACAGGGTGAACACTGAAGCTTTCTTT. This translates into CASSLDRVNTEAFF.

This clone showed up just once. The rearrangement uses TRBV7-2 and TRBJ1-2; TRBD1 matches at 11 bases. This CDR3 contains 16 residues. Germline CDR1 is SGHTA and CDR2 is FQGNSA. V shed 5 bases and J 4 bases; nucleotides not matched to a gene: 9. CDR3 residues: CASSPLGTGGIYGYTF. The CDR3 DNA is TGTGCCAGCAGCCCCTTGGGGACAGGGGGAATCTATGGCTACACCTTC.

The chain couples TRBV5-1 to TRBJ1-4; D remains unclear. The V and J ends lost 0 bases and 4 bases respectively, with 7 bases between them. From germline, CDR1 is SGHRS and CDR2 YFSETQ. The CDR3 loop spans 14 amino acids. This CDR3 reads CASSLGTGNEKLFF. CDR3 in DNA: TGCGCCAGCAGCTTGGGGACGGGTAATGAAAAACTGTTTTTT.

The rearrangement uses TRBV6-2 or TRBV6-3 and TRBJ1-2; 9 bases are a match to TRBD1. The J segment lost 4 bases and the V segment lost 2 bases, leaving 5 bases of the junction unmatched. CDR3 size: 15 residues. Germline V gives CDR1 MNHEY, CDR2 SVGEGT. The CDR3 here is CASSYGSGQGYGYTF. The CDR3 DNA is TGTGCCAGCAGTTACGGTTCGGGACAGGGCTATGGCTACACCTTC.

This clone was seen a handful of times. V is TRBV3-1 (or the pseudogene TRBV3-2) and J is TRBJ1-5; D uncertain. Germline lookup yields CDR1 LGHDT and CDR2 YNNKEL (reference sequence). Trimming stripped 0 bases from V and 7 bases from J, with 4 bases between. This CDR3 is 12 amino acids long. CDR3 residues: CASSQDHQPQHF. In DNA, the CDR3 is TGTGCCAGCAGCCAAGATCACCAGCCCCAGCATTTT.

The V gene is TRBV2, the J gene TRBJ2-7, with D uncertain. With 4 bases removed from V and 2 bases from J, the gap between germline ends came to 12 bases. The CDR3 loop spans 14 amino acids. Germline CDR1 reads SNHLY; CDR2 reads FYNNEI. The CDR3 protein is CASSVIDGPYEQYF. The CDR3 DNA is TGTGCCAGCAGTGTTATAGACGGCCCCTACGAGCAGTACTTC. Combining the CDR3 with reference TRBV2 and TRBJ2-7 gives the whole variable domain EPEVTQTPSHQVTQMGQEVILRCVPISNHLYFYWYRQILGQKVEFLVSFYNNEISEKSEIFDDQFSVERPDGSNFTLKIRSTKLEDSAMYFCASSVIDGPYEQYFGPGTRLTVT.

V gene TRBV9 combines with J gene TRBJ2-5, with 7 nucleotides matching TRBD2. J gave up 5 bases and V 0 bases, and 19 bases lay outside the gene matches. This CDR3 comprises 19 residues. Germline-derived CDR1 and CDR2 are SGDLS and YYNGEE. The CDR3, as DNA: TGTGCCAGCAGCGTAGAGGATAGAAATCGGCGGGGGATCTCGGAGACCCAGTACTTC. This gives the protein CASSVEDRNRRGISETQYF.